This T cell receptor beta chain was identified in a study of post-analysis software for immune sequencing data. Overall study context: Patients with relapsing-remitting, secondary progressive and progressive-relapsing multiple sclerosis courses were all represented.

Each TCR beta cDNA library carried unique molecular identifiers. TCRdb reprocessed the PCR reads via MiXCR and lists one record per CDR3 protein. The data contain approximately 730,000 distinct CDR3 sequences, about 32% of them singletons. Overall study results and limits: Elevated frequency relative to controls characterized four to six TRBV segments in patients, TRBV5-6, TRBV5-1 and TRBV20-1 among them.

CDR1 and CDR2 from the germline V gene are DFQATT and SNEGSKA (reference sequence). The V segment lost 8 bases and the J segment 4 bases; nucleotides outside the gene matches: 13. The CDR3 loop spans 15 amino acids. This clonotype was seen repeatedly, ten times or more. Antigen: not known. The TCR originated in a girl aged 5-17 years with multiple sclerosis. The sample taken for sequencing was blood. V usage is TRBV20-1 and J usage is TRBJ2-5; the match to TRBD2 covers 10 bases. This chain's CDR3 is CSRLGSGGIPETQYF. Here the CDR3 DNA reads TGCAGTCGCCTGGGTAGCGGGGGGATTCCAGAGACCCAGTACTTC.